This TCR beta chain derives from a study of cytomegalovirus exposure and HLA in healthy donors. Study results and caveats: The authors confirmed in vitro that three CMV-associated chains were specific for CMV antigens. With later analysis, a missense DCLRE1C variant became linked to TCR beta V- and J-gene trimming. For presence/absence analyses, sequencing depth was assumed to be roughly uniform across donors.

In the PCR, 60 Vbeta and 13 Jbeta primers were used. Profiling relied on immunoSEQ multiplex PCR, and the TCRdb table lists in-frame clones only, not all of them. Of about 130,000 clones in the sample, around 75% were seen once. Germline CDR1 is SEHNR and CDR2 is FQNEAQ (reference sequence). Trimming removed 7 bases from V and 5 bases from J, with 12 bases in between. This CDR3 region has 12 residues. In the case of this clone: Its antigen is still unknown.

The sequence was collected from a man aged 25-45 years in good health and CMV-seronegative. This chain links TRBV7-9 with TRBJ2-7; D is uncertain. The sequencing sample was made of PBMCs. CDR3 sequence (DNA): TGTGCCAGCAAATCAGTAGCAAACGAGCAGTACTTC. Encoded protein: CASKSVANEQYF.